This passage covers 15 T cell receptor beta chains from one sample sequenced in a study of response to subunit inactivated influenza vaccine. TCRdb independently ran MiXCR on the RT-PCR reads; one entry per CDR3 protein. The sample gives some 550,000 distinct CDR3 sequences, under 25% of which show up once; 2.8% is in the top ten. These data were also reused for a study on T cells expressing NK-cell markers. That source reports: It was by 5'RACE template switching with UMIs that TCR beta cDNA was made.

The sample was CD4+ T cells sorted from PBMCs, taken about 11 days after vaccination. The source of these receptors is a man in his fifties who received an inactivated influenza vaccine.

The CDR3 region has the DNA TGCGCCAGCAGCCAAATTGCGGGTAGGGACATCGGCCTTTACTCTGGAAACACCATATATTTT. It codes for CASSQIAGRDIGLYSGNTIYF. V and J are TRBV4-1 and TRBJ1-3, with D possibly being TRBD1 (6 bases). Trimming took off 2 bases at V and 0 bases at J, with 26 bases between the two ends. The CDR3 runs 21 residues. Germline CDR1 is MGHRA and CDR2 is YSYEKL.

This clonotype was detected ten times or more. The V gene is TRBV20-1, the J gene TRBJ1-6, with 7 bases identical to TRBD1. J was trimmed by 4 bases and V by 0 bases; bases with no gene match: 9. Germline CDR1 and CDR2: DFQATT and SNEGSKA (reference sequence). This CDR3 has 17 amino acids. CDR3 protein: CSARDPTRGSYNSPLHF. CDR3 sequence (DNA): TGCAGTGCTAGAGATCCCACCAGGGGGTCTTATAATTCACCCCTCCACTTT.

The chain couples TRBV5-1 to TRBJ2-7; D may correspond to TRBD1 or TRBD2 (6 bases each). CDR1 is SGHRS and CDR2 is YFSETQ in the germline V gene. Trimming removed 0 bases from V and 7 bases from J, with 20 bases in between. This CDR3 contains 16 residues. In DNA form, the CDR3 reads TGCGCCAGCAGCTTGGGGGACGGGGGCCGATTGGGAGAGCAGTACTTC. Protein product: CASSLGDGGRLGEQYF. Looking up the rest from reference TRBV5-1 and TRBJ2-7 gives the full variable domain: KAGVTQTPRYLIKTRGQQVTLSCSPISGHRSVSWYQQTPGQGLQFLFEYFSETQRNKGNFPGRFSGRQFSNSRSEMNVSTLELGDSALYLCASSLGDGGRLGEQYFGPGTRLTVT.

The chain couples TRBV5-1 to TRBJ2-1, with D perhaps matching TRBD1 (5 bases). CDR3 length: 15 amino acids. Germline V gene sequence: CDR1 SGHRS, CDR2 YFSETQ. V was pared by 0 bases and J by 2 bases, with 9 bases between. This CDR3 reads CASSLEAGTYNEQFF. Written as DNA, the CDR3 is TGCGCCAGCAGCTTGGAGGCAGGGACCTACAATGAGCAGTTCTTC.

Points on this clonotype: This may come from a read error, since a much larger clone is one base off. The chain carries TRBV12-3 or TRBV12-4 and TRBJ2-1; TRBD2 agrees at 10 bases. With 6 bases clipped from V and 3 bases from J, the junction kept 20 bases outside the gene matches. This CDR3 is 20 amino acids long. The CDR3 sequence is CASSHPGSSGSWLLYNEQFF. CDR3 in DNA: TGTGCCAGCAGCCACCCAGGGTCTAGCGGGAGTTGGCTCCTCTACAATGAGCAGTTCTTC.

This clonotype came up once. The V call is TRBV4-1, the J call TRBJ2-2; D gene ambiguous. In germline, CDR1 is MGHRA, CDR2 YSYEKL. V gave up 1 base and J gave up 3 bases, with 9 bases separating them. The CDR3 totals 15 residues. CDR3 bases: TGCGCCAGCAGCCAAGTTACGTCCGACACCGGGGAGCTGTTTTTT. This gives the protein CASSQVTSDTGELFF.

There are a few counts of this clonotype. The genes are TRBV7-2 and TRBJ2-7, with D uncertain. Trimming took 4 bases from V and 0 from J, leaving 7 bases between them. Germline CDR1 is SGHTA and CDR2 is FQGNSA. The CDR3 spans 13 residues. The CDR3 nucleotides read TGTGCCAGCAGCTGGGGAATCTCCTACGAGCAGTACTTC. Amino acid sequence: CASSWGISYEQYF.

V usage is TRBV5-1 and J usage is TRBJ2-7; D assignment may be TRBD1 or TRBD2 (5 bases each). CDR3 length: 14 residues. Germline CDR1 is SGHRS and CDR2 is YFSETQ. Trimming removed 4 bases from V and 2 bases from J, with 13 bases in between. The CDR3 reads CASSPRPGPYEQYF. The CDR3 nucleotides are TGCGCCAGCAGCCCCCGACCGGGACCCTACGAGCAGTACTTC.

Only a few counts were recorded for this clonotype. J is TRBJ2-2 and V is TRBV4-2; possibly TRBD1 for D (5 bases). Germline CDR1 reads LGHNA; CDR2 reads YNFKEQ. Between the trimmed V and J ends, which lost 0 bases and 1 base, there was a span of 9 bases. The CDR3 totals 16 residues. CDR3 DNA sequence: TGTGCCAGCAGCCAAGAGACAACAGGGAACACCGGGGAGCTGTTTTTT. This codes for CASSQETTGNTGELFF.

The chain has TRBV27 and TRBJ2-1; D is possibly TRBD1 (6 bases). Per germline, CDR1 MNHEY and CDR2 SMNVEV (reference sequence). The V gene lost 1 base and the J gene lost 1 base, with 11 bases spanning the gap. CDR3 length equals 16 residues. CDR3 in DNA: TGTGCCAGCAGTTTATACAGGGTGTCATCCTACAATGAGCAGTTCTTC. It encodes CASSLYRVSSYNEQFF.

V and J are TRBV9 and TRBJ2-7, with 7 bases identical to TRBD1. This CDR3 comprises 16 residues. The V gene's germline CDR1 is SGDLS and CDR2 YYNGEE. Trimming cost V 3 bases and J 2 bases; bases outside gene matches: 11. CDR3 loop: CASSAGRATGAYEQYF. The DNA for the CDR3 is TGTGCCAGCAGCGCAGGCAGGGCCACAGGGGCCTACGAGCAGTACTTC.

The rearrangement joins TRBV6-1 to TRBJ2-1, with D tentatively TRBD2 (5 bases). The CDR3 runs 12 residues. V was pared by 6 bases and J by 4 bases, with 7 bases between. Germline CDR1 MNHNS, CDR2 SASEGT. CDR3 sequence: CASRRAYNEQFF. The CDR3 DNA reads TGTGCCAGCAGGAGGGCGTACAATGAGCAGTTCTTC.

V usage is TRBV9 and J usage is TRBJ2-7, with 8 nucleotides matching TRBD2. The junction had 4 bases not matched to a gene; V was cut back by 0 bases and J by 2 bases. The CDR3 runs 15 residues. The germline CDR1 and CDR2 sequences are SGDLS and YYNGEE. The CDR3 sequence: CASSVGLAGAYEQYF. The CDR3 bases are TGTGCCAGCAGCGTAGGGCTAGCGGGTGCCTACGAGCAGTACTTC.

The V call is TRBV5-4, the J call TRBJ2-7, with D possibly called TRBD1 or TRBD2 (5 bases each). The CDR3 has 15 amino acids. CDR1 is SGHNT, CDR2 YYREEE, per germline (reference sequence). The V and J ends lost 1 base and 2 bases respectively, with 13 bases between them. CDR3 nucleotides: TGTGCCAGCAGCTTGTATCGGGGACCCACCTACGAGCAGTACTTC. Encoded protein: CASSLYRGPTYEQYF. The full variable domain, completed using reference TRBV5-4 and TRBJ2-7, is ETGVTQSPTHLIKTRGQQVTLRCSSQSGHNTVSWYQQALGQGPQFIFQYYREEENGRGNFPPRFSGLQFPNYSSELNVNALELDDSALYLCASSLYRGPTYEQYFGPGTRLTVT.

This chain joins TRBV24-1 and TRBJ2-3; D not resolved. CDR3 size: 11 residues. Germline V gene lookup returns CDR1 KGHDR and CDR2 SFDVKD. Trimming shortened V by 7 bases and J by 3 bases, and 4 bases separated the two germline ends. CDR3 nucleotides: TGTGCCACCAGCCAAACAGATACGCAGTATTTT. Its protein product is CATSQTDTQYF.